Sequencing of this TCR beta chain was carried out in a study of CDR3 diversity in severe acne. TCRdb processed the PCR reads anew with MiXCR; each CDR3 protein has one entry. The repertoire has 79,000 or so distinct CDR3 sequences, roughly 49% of them found once; the top ten carry approximately 10%. The germline gives CDR1 DFQATT, CDR2 SNEGSKA (reference sequence). There are 11 residues in the CDR3. Note on this clonotype: One junction end does not reproduce the germline sequence, and a read error may be involved.

The receptor was derived from a male donor with severe acne vulgaris. The specimen was blood. The chain links TRBV20-1 to TRBJ1-2; 8 bases are a match to TRBD1. CDR3 residues: CSATTGVGYPF. The CDR3 coding sequence is TGCAGTGCTACGACAGGGGTAGGGTACCCCTTC.